A selection of T cell receptor beta chains follows, all from one sample in a study of shared clonotypes between healthy human individuals. Profiled with immunoSEQ multiplex PCR; TCRdb holds only in-frame clones, not every one. There are hundreds of thousands of clones in the sample; more than 95% occur only once, and about 0.057% lies in the top ten. Sequencing input: naive CD4+ T cells sorted from blood. These receptor sequences come from a young woman in good health. Both conserved end residues are part of each CDR3. The order of the fields is V gene, clone size, J gene, D gene, CDR3 protein, CDR3 DNA. A D gene is named only where the DNA matches it firmly. Rows give clone size only sometimes, using once, few, many, or a class for an expanded clone.

>TRBV10-3|few|TRBJ2-7|.
CAINDQGNEQYF
TGTGCCATCAATGATCAGGGTAACGAGCAGTACTTC
>TRBV29-1|.|TRBJ2-1|.
CSVENGGVFNEQFF
TGCAGCGTTGAGAACGGGGGTGTATTCAATGAGCAGTTCTTC
>TRBV28|.|TRBJ1-5|.
CASSLPRQYSNQPQHF
TGTGCCAGCAGTTTACCCCGACAGTATAGCAATCAGCCCCAGCATTTT
>TRBV18|.|TRBJ1-1|.
CASSPERVLRNTEAFF
TGTGCCAGCTCACCCGAGCGGGTCTTGCGGAACACTGAAGCTTTCTTT
>TRBV6-5|.|TRBJ2-3|.
CASSLQGRTDTQYF
TGTGCCAGCAGCTTACAGGGCAGAACAGATACGCAGTATTTT
>TRBV27|.|TRBJ2-1|TRBD1
CASSKGQGGYHEQFF
TGTGCCAGCAGTAAGGGACAGGGGGGATACCATGAGCAGTTCTTC
>TRBV2|.|TRBJ1-5|.
CASSEGLRGGSQPQHF
TGTGCCAGCAGTGAAGGTTTAAGAGGGGGAAGTCAGCCCCAGCATTTT
>TRBV27|.|TRBJ2-3|.
CASSKGQGYTDTQYF
TGTGCCAGCAGTAAGGGGCAGGGCTACACAGATACGCAGTATTTT
>TRBV2|.|TRBJ1-1|.
CASMVARTVEAFF
TGTGCCAGCATGGTGGCCAGGACAGTTGAAGCTTTCTTT
>TRBV7-3|.|TRBJ2-3|.
CASSLRPAENTDTQYF
TGTGCCAGCAGCTTAAGGCCAGCGGAAAACACAGATACGCAGTATTTT
>TRBV28|.|TRBJ1-2|.
CASRESVDYGYTF
TGTGCCAGCAGGGAGTCGGTTGATTATGGCTACACCTTC
>TRBV27|.|TRBJ2-2|.
CASSRENTGELFF
TGTGCCAGCAGCAGGGAGAACACCGGGGAGCTGTTTTTT
>TRBV6-5|few|TRBJ1-5|.
CASSYSFEQPQHF
TGTGCCAGCAGTTACTCGTTTGAACAGCCCCAGCATTTT
>TRBV20-1|.|TRBJ2-7|.
CSLGGRTKQYF
TGCAGTCTTGGGGGCAGGACGAAGCAGTACTTC
>TRBV28|.|TRBJ1-4|.
CASTWTANEKLFF
TGTGCCAGCACATGGACAGCCAATGAAAAACTGTTTTTT
>TRBV18|.|TRBJ2-7|TRBD2
CASSHGTSSTYEQYF
TGTGCCAGCTCACACGGGACTAGCAGTACCTACGAGCAGTACTTC
>TRBV6-1|.|TRBJ2-1|.
CASWASGLENEQFF
TGTGCCAGCTGGGCCTCGGGACTCGAAAATGAGCAGTTCTTC
>TRBV7-2|once|TRBJ2-5|TRBD1
CASSDRDRGETQYF
TGTGCCAGCAGCGACCGGGACAGGGGTGAGACCCAGTACTTC
>TRBV7-8|once|TRBJ2-1|.
CASSLANEQFF
TGTGCCAGCAGCTTAGCGAATGAGCAGTTCTTC
>TRBV9|.|TRBJ1-2|.
CASSLPPGGYTF
TGTGCCAGCAGCCTACCACCTGGGGGCTACACCTTC
>TRBV28|.|TRBJ1-2|.
CASSTDRLVYGYTF
TGTGCCAGCAGTACCGACAGACTCGTCTATGGCTACACCTTC
>TRBV7-8|.|TRBJ2-6|.
CASSLVPPGANVLTF
TGTGCCAGCAGCTTAGTACCTCCTGGGGCCAACGTCCTGACTTTC
>TRBV6-6|.|TRBJ2-1|.
CASREIGTSRVGQFF
TGTGCCAGCAGGGAAATTGGGACTTCAAGAGTAGGGCAGTTCTTC
>TRBV5-1|.|TRBJ1-1|TRBD1
CASSSWTGENTEAFF
TGCGCCAGCAGCTCGTGGACAGGGGAGAACACTGAAGCTTTCTTT
>TRBV5-1|.|TRBJ2-7|TRBD2
CASSNSGRVSEQYF
TGCGCCAGCAGCAACAGCGGGAGGGTAAGCGAGCAGTACTTC
>TRBV29-1|.|TRBJ1-2|.
CSVEDGMGLIGYTF
TGCAGCGTTGAAGACGGGATGGGGCTGATTGGCTACACCTTC
>TRBV18|once|TRBJ2-3|TRBD2
CASSPRLSVGGSLDTQYF
TGTGCCAGCTCACCACGGCTCAGCGTTGGCGGGAGCTTAGATACGCAGTATTTT
>TRBV28|.|TRBJ2-2|TRBD1
CASSPNPGGARTGELFF
TGTGCCAGCAGCCCCAACCCAGGGGGCGCCCGGACCGGGGAGCTGTTTTTT
>TRBV28|.|TRBJ1-5|TRBD1
CASSTGQNSNQPQHF
TGTGCCAGCAGCACGGGACAGAATAGCAATCAGCCCCAGCATTTT